The 13 T cell receptor beta chains given below trace back to one sample, sequenced in a study of blood T cells in healthy people across ages. For the second PCR, which ran for about 7 to 11 cycles, a sample-barcoded 5' primer and a J-beta primer mix were used. TCRdb analysed the 5' RACE reads with MiXCR anew, one entry per CDR3 protein. The sample lists nearly 1 million distinct CDR3 sequences, roughly 51% seen once, with over 20% in the top ten. Sample: blood. The source of these receptors is a woman between 55 and 75 years old in good health.

This chain links TRBV5-1 with TRBJ1-1; 8 bases fit TRBD1. The CDR3 length is 15 residues. The germline V gene encodes CDR1 SGHRS and CDR2 YFSETQ. J was trimmed by 6 bases and V by 4 bases; bases with no gene match: 11. The CDR3 region has the DNA TGCGCCAGCAGCGAAAGACAGGGGATAGCACCTGAAGCTTTCTTT. Protein product: CASSERQGIAPEAFF.

V is TRBV7-6 and J is TRBJ2-3; perhaps TRBD1 as D (6 bases). The germline V gene encodes CDR1 SGHVS and CDR2 FNYEAQ. With 5 bases removed from V and 1 base from J, the gap between germline ends came to 13 bases. The CDR3 is 15 residues long. CDR3: CASSPNRARTDTQYF. The CDR3 DNA is TGTGCCAGCAGCCCGAACAGGGCCCGCACAGATACGCAGTATTTT. Complete variable domain (other parts from reference TRBV7-6 and TRBJ2-3): GAGVSQSPRYKVTKRGQDVALRCDPISGHVSLYWYRQALGQGPEFLTYFNYEAQQDKSGLPNDRFSAERPEGSISTLTIQRTEQRDSAMYRCASSPNRARTDTQYFGPGTRLTVL.

This clonotype was seen a handful of times. The chain has TRBV10-2 and TRBJ2-3, with unresolved D. V was pared by 4 bases and J by 3 bases, with 11 bases between. The CDR3 length is 14 residues. The germline V gene has CDR1 WSHSY and CDR2 SAAADI. The DNA for the CDR3 is TGCGCCAGCAGTGTCAGGAGAGCGACAGATACGCAGTATTTT. It encodes CASSVRRATDTQYF.

This clonotype was seen only a few times. The chain recombines TRBV9 with TRBJ2-4; D remains unclear. With the DNA end fitting TRBJ2-7 better, the J assignment may be wrong. Germline assignment: CDR1 SGDLS and CDR2 YYNGEE. The CDR3 contains 13 residues. The CDR3 is CASSVEPVNEQYF. The CDR3 DNA reads as TGTGCCAGCAGCGTAGAGCCCGTAAACGAGCAGTACTTC.

The V gene is TRBV6-5, the J gene TRBJ2-3; 7 nucleotides agree with TRBD1. The germline CDR1 and CDR2 sequences are MNHEY and SVGAGI. The length of the CDR3 is 16 residues. V shed 6 bases, J shed 0 bases, and the junction held 9 bases outside the gene matches. CDR3 sequence: CASSRQGGTSTDTQYF. The DNA of the CDR3 is TGTGCCAGCAGCAGACAGGGTGGAACTAGCACAGATACGCAGTATTTT.

The rearrangement links TRBV6-5 to TRBJ2-7; 7 bases map to TRBD2. CDR1 and CDR2 (germline): MNHEY, SVGAGI. V was pared by 2 bases and J by 4 bases, with 2 bases of the junction left unmatched. This CDR3 region has 13 residues. The CDR3 spells CASSYGRGYEQYF. CDR3 in DNA: TGTGCCAGCAGTTACGGGAGGGGATACGAGCAGTACTTC.

This clonotype was observed a few times. V gene TRBV7-8 combines with J gene TRBJ2-7; weak D call: TRBD1 (5 bases). The CDR3 has 15 amino acids. The V gene lost 2 bases and the J gene lost 1 base, with 12 bases spanning the gap. Germline lookup yields CDR1 SGHVS and CDR2 FQNEAQ. In nucleotides, the CDR3 is TGTGCCAGCAGCTTATGGACATCCGAATCCTACGAGCAGTACTTC. This encodes CASSLWTSESYEQYF.

With respect to this clonotype: Given a much more abundant clone one base away, this may be a read error. The V gene is TRBV29-1, the J gene TRBJ1-2, with D maybe TRBD1 (5 bases). Germline loops: CDR1 SQVTM, CDR2 ANQGSEA. The CDR3 loop spans 13 amino acids. Trimming removed 6 bases from V and 8 bases from J, with 19 bases in between. CDR3: CSVALDRTWGYTF. The DNA of the CDR3 is TGCAGCGTCGCACTCGACAGAACTTGGGGCTACACCTTC.

V usage is TRBV27 and J usage is TRBJ2-4, with D uncertain. The assigned J gene may be wrong: the sequence end matches TRBJ2-7 better. This CDR3 region has 16 residues. Germline lookup yields CDR1 MNHEY and CDR2 SMNVEV (reference sequence). Here the CDR3 reads CASSLSITSYAYEQYF. The DNA of the CDR3 is TGTGCCAGCAGTTTATCGATCACATCCTACGCGTACGAGCAGTACTTC.

The chain carries TRBV3-1 and TRBJ2-6; D is perhaps TRBD1 or TRBD2 (5 bases each). The germline V gene encodes CDR1 LGHDT and CDR2 YNNKEL (reference sequence). Between the trimmed V and J ends, which lost 3 bases and 1 base, there was a span of 13 bases. This CDR3 spans 17 amino acids. The CDR3 bases are TGTGCCAGCAGCCACCGGGACGGACCGTCTGGGGCCAACGTCCTGACTTTC. Translated, it gives CASSHRDGPSGANVLTF.

The rearrangement joins TRBV24-1 to TRBJ2-1; the D is unclear. This CDR3 contains 14 residues. Germline V gives CDR1 KGHDR, CDR2 SFDVKD. V dropped 4 bases and J dropped 5 bases, with 11 bases sitting between them. The CDR3 bases are TGTGCCACCAGTGACCCCCTCCGGGACAATGAGCAGTTCTTC. This gives the protein CATSDPLRDNEQFF.

The gene calls are TRBV5-1 and TRBJ2-3; 9 bases are a match to TRBD1. This CDR3 is built from 17 residues. J gave up 5 bases and V 5 bases, and 15 bases lay outside the gene matches. The germline gives CDR1 SGHRS, CDR2 YFSETQ. The CDR3 region has the DNA TGCGCCAGCAGTCAGGACAGGGGCATTGGCCAGCGAGATACGCAGTATTTT. This gives the protein CASSQDRGIGQRDTQYF. The full variable domain, its missing parts supplied by reference TRBV5-1 and TRBJ2-3, is KAGVTQTPRYLIKTRGQQVTLSCSPISGHRSVSWYQQTPGQGLQFLFEYFSETQRNKGNFPGRFSGRQFSNSRSEMNVSTLELGDSALYLCASSQDRGIGQRDTQYFGPGTRLTVL.

This clonotype was found a few times. The chain joins TRBV5-1 to TRBJ2-1; 8 nucleotides line up with TRBD2. The ends lost 0 bases at V and 9 bases at J; junction bases unmatched: 2. Germline-derived CDR1 and CDR2 are SGHRS and YFSETQ. CDR3 length equals 13 residues. The CDR3 DNA sequence: TGCGCCAGCAGCTTGGGTCGGGGGGGTGAGCAGTTCTTC. This gives the protein CASSLGRGGEQFF.